Listed here are 9 T cell receptor beta chains from one sample, sequenced in a study of shared clonotypes between healthy human individuals. TCRdb keeps only in-frame clones here, not all; method: immunoSEQ multiplex PCR. The sample yields 2 million to 2.5 million clones, 85% to 95% seen once. The sample was naive CD4+ T cells from PBMCs. The subset was: CD45RA+ positively selected. These receptors all stem from a man younger than 35 in good health. Some clones in this sample may be carry-over from other donors' samples.

The rearrangement joins TRBV2 to TRBJ2-3, with no clear D. Germline assignment: CDR1 SNHLY and CDR2 FYNNEI. This CDR3 is 14 amino acids long. Trimming pared 6 bases from V and 4 bases from J, leaving 14 bases between. DNA for the CDR3: TGTGCCAGCAGAGCTAGTCGGTTTGCAGATACGCAGTATTTT. Encoded protein: CASRASRFADTQYF.

As to this clone: Different DNA sequences within this sample yield the same CDR3. The J gene is TRBJ1-1, the V gene TRBV18, with 11 nucleotides matching TRBD1. This CDR3 is 14 amino acids long. Germline V gives CDR1 KGHSH, CDR2 LQKENI. Losses at the gene ends were 4 bases for V and 5 bases for J; bases not matched to a gene: 3. The CDR3 spells CASSRGQGGTEAFF. The DNA for the CDR3 is TGTGCCAGCTCACGGGGACAGGGGGGGACTGAAGCTTTCTTT.

This clone appeared a few times. The rearrangement joins TRBV18 to TRBJ2-2; D not certain. In germline, CDR1 is KGHSH, CDR2 LQKENI. The CDR3 loop spans 18 amino acids. Trimming pared 8 bases from V and 0 bases from J, leaving 22 bases between. CDR3 amino acids: CASTLWPGTTANTGELFF. CDR3 in DNA: TGTGCCAGCACCCTATGGCCAGGAACAACCGCGAACACCGGGGAGCTGTTTTTT.

This chain links TRBV9 with TRBJ1-4, with TRBD1 matching 9 bases. Germline V gene data show CDR1 as SGDLS and CDR2 as YYNGEE. Trimming removed 2 bases from V and 8 bases from J; junction bases left unmatched: 4. This CDR3 contains 14 residues. The CDR3, as DNA: TGTGCCAGCAGCGTCCCGGGACAGGGCGAAAAACTGTTTTTT. Its protein product is CASSVPGQGEKLFF.

V gene TRBV5-1 combines with J gene TRBJ2-1, with no clear D. There are 18 residues in the CDR3. Germline CDR1 and CDR2: SGHRS and YFSETQ. V was pared by 3 bases and J by 0 bases, with 19 bases between. CDR3 in DNA: TGCGCCAGCAGCTCCTTAGTAGCAGGTGAACTCTCCTACAATGAGCAGTTCTTC. Translating it yields CASSSLVAGELSYNEQFF.

Comment on this clone: Other DNA sequences within the sample encode an identical CDR3. This sequence joins TRBV5-6 and TRBJ1-2; no reliable D call. The V gene's germline CDR1 is SGHDT and CDR2 YYEEEE. The ends were cut back, 0 bases at V and 6 bases at J, with 9 bases in the middle. CDR3 length equals 13 residues. In DNA, the CDR3 is TGTGCCAGCAGCTTGGCCGGCCCGAATGGCTACACCTTC. Residues: CASSLAGPNGYTF.

The rearrangement joins TRBV28 to TRBJ1-1; D unclear. V was shortened by 5 bases and J by 1 base, with 17 bases between the two germline ends. Germline V gives CDR1 MDHEN, CDR2 SYDVKM. The CDR3 extends over 16 amino acids. CDR3 region: CASSPGSGLWNTEAFF. The DNA for the CDR3 is TGTGCCAGCAGTCCCGGCTCCGGGCTTTGGAACACTGAAGCTTTCTTT.

The chain carries TRBV11-1 and TRBJ1-2; D is possibly TRBD1 (6 bases). V was pared by 5 bases and J by 4 bases, with 11 bases between. Per germline, CDR1 SGHAT and CDR2 FQDESV (reference sequence). The CDR3 spans 13 residues. The CDR3 sequence is CASSNRVGYGYTF. DNA of the CDR3: TGTGCCAGCAGCAACAGGGTGGGCTATGGCTACACCTTC.

The chain employs TRBV2 and TRBJ1-1, with 9 bases that match TRBD1. The CDR3 length is 14 residues. V lost 5 bases, J lost 4 bases, and 5 bases stayed unmatched. Germline CDR1 is SNHLY and CDR2 is FYNNEI. The CDR3 bases are TGTGCCAGCAGTACCGGACAGGGGACCACTGAAGCTTTCTTT. This sequence encodes CASSTGQGTTEAFF.